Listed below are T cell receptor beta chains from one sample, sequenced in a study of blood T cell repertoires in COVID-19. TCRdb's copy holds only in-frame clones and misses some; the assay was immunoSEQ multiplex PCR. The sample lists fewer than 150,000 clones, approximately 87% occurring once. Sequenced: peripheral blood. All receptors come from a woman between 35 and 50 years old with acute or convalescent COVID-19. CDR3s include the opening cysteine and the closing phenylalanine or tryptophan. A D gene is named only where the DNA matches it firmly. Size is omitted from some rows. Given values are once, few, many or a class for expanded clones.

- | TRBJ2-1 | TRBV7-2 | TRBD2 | TGTGCCAGCAGCTTAGCTGAGGGGACTAGCTTTGTCTTC | CASSLAEGTSFVF
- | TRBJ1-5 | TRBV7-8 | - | TGTGCCAGCAGCTTGGGCCACGCCGGGGGCAATCAGCCCCAGCATTTT | CASSLGHAGGNQPQHF
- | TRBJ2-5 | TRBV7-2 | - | TGTGCCAGCAGCCCGGGGACTGTTCAAGAGACCCAGTACTTC | CASSPGTVQETQYF
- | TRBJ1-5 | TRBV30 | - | TGTGCCTGGAGTGTGTCAGCAGGGATTGGACAGCCCCAGCATTTT | CAWSVSAGIGQPQHF
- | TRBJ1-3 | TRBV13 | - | TGTGCCAGCCGTATAGTGGAGGGGCCTGGAAACACCATATATTTT | CASRIVEGPGNTIYF
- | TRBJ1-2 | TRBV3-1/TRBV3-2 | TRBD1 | TGTGCCAGCAGCCAGAGGACAGGGGCCTCCGATGGCTACACCTTC | CASSQRTGASDGYTF
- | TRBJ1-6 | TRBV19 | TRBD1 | TGTGCCAGTAGTACGGGACAGGGAGCTTATAATTCACCCCTCCACTTT | CASSTGQGAYNSPLHF
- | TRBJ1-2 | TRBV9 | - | TGTGCCAGCAGCGTAGCGAATACAGCGTCGGGAGGCTACACCTTC | CASSVANTASGGYTF
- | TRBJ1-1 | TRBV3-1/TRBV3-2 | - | TGTGCCAGCAGCCAAGGCGGAAGCACTGAAGCTTTCTTT | CASSQGGSTEAFF
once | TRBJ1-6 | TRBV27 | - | TGTGCCAGCAGTCATCAACAGACGAGCTCCTATAATTCACCCCTCCACTTT | CASSHQQTSSYNSPLHF
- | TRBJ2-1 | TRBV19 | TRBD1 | TGTGCCAGTAGTATAGGGGAGATCCTTGGGACAGAATACAATGAGCAGTTCTTC | CASSIGEILGTEYNEQFF
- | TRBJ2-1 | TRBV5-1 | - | TGCGCCAGCAGCTTCAGGACAGCCTACAATGAGCAGTTCTTC | CASSFRTAYNEQFF
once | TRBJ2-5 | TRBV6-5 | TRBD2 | TGTGCCAGCAGGACACTAGCGTATCAACAAGAGACCCAGTACTTC | CASRTLAYQQETQYF
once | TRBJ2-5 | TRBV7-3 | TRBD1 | TGTGCCAGCAGCTTAGGGACAGGAGCTAAAGAGACCCAGTACTTC | CASSLGTGAKETQYF
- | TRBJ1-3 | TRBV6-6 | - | TGTGCCAGCAGTGGCACGTTGAACGGAAACACCATATATTTT | CASSGTLNGNTIYF
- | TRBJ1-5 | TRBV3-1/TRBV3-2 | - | TGTGCCAGCAGCCAAGGTACAAGCAATCAGCCCCAGCATTTT | CASSQGTSNQPQHF
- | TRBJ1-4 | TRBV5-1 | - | TGCGCCAGTAGACAGGAGATGGGTAATGAAAAACTGTTTTTT | CASRQEMGNEKLFF
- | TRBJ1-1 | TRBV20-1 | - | TGCAGTGCTAACGCCCGGTCTGAAGCTTTCTTT | CSANARSEAFF
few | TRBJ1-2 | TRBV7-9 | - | TGTGCCAGCACCCCTAGCCCTGTTTATGGCTACACCTTC | CASTPSPVYGYTF
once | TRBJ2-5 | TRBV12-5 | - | TGTGCTAGTGGCCAGGGGAAGCAAGAGACCCAGTACTTC | CASGQGKQETQYF
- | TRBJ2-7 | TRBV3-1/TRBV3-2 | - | TGTGCCAGCAGCCAGGGCAGGGGCCGATACGAGCAGTACTTC | CASSQGRGRYEQYF
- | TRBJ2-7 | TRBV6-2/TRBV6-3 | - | TGTGCCAGCAGTTACTCGCGCTACGAGCAGTACTTC | CASSYSRYEQYF
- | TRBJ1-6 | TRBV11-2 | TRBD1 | TGTGCCAGCAGCCGCCGGGGACAGGGGGCGAGTTCACCCCTCCACTTT | CASSRRGQGASSPLHF
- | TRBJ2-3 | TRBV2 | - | TGTGCCAGCAGTGATAGGGGGGGGGCTAGCACAGATACGCAGTATTTT | CASSDRGGASTDTQYF
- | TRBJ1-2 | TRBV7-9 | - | TGTGCCAGCAGCTTACCCCACCCGGAGCGGGGAAACTATGGCTACACCTTC | CASSLPHPERGNYGYTF
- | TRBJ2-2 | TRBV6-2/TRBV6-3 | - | TGTGCCAGCAGTCGGGCTGGGAGTAGGGGGAAGGCCGGGGAGCTGTTTTTT | CASSRAGSRGKAGELFF